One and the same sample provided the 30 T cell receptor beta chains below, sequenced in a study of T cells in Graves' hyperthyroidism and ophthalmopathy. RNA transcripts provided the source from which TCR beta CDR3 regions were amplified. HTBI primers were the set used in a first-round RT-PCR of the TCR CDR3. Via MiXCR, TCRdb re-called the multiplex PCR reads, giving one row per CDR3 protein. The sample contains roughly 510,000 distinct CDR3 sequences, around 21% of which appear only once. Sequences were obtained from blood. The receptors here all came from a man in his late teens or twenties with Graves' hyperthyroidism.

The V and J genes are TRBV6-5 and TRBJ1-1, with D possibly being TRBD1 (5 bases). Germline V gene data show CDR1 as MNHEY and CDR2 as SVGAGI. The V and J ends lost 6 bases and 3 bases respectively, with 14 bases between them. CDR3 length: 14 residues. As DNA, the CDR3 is TGTGCCAGCAGATATAGCGGGGGGGACACTGAAGCTTTCTTT. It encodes CASRYSGGDTEAFF.

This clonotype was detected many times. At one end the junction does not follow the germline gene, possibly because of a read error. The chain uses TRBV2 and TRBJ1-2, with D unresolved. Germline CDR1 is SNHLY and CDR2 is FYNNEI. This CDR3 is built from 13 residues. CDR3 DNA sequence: TGTGCCGGCAGTGAACAAAGGGAAGATGGCTACACCTTC. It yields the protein CAGSEQREDGYTF.

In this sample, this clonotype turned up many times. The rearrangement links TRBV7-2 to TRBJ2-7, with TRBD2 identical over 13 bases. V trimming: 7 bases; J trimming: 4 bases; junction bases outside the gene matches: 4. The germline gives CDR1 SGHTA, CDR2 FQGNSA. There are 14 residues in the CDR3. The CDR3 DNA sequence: TGTGCCAGCACGGGGACTAGCGGGGAATACGAGCAGTACTTC. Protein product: CASTGTSGEYEQYF.

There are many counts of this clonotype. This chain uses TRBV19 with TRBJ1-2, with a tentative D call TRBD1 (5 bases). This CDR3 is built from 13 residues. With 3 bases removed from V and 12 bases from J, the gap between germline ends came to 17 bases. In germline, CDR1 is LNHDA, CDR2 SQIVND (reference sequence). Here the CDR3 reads CASSMGTASGNTF. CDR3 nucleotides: TGTGCCAGTAGTATGGGGACCGCTTCAGGGAACACCTTC.

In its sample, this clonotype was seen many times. CDR3 DNA sequence: TGTGCCAGCAGGGGAACAGGGAAGGGTGAAGCTTTCTTT. Translated, it gives CASRGTGKGEAFF. The rearrangement uses TRBV6-1 and TRBJ1-1, with D possibly being TRBD1 (6 bases). Per the germline V gene, CDR1 is MNHNS and CDR2 is SASEGT. The length of the CDR3 is 13 residues. V was pared by 6 bases and J by 7 bases, with 15 bases between.

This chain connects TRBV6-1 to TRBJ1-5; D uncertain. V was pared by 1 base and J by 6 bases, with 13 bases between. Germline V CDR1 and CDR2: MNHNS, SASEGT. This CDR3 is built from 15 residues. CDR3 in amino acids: CASSEGIGPGQPQHF. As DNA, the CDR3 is TGTGCCAGCAGTGAAGGGATCGGGCCGGGTCAGCCCCAGCATTTT.

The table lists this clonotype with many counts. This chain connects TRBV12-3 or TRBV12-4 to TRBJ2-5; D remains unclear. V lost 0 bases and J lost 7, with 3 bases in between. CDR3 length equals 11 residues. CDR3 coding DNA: TGTGCCAGCAGTTTAGCCGGGACCCAGTACTTC. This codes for CASSLAGTQYF.

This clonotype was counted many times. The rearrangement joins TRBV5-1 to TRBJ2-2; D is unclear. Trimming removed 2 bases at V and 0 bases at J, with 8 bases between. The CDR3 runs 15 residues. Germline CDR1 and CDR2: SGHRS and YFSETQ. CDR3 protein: CASSLAPPNTGELFF. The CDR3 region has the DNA TGCGCCAGCAGCTTAGCCCCGCCGAACACCGGGGAGCTGTTTTTT.

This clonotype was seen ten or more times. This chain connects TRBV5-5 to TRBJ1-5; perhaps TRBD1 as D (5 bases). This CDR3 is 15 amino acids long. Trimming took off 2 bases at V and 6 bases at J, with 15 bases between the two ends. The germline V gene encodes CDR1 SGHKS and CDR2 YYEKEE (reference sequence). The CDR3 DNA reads TGTGCCAGCAGCTTCGGAGCAGGGTTGAGTCAGCCCCAGCATTTT. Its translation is CASSFGAGLSQPQHF.

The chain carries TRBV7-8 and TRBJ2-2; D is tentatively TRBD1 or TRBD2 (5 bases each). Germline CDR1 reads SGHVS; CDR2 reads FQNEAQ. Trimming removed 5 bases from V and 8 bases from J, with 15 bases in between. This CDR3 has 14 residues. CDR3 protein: CASSLYGGEGELFF. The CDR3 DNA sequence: TGTGCCAGCAGCCTATATGGGGGAGAGGGGGAGCTGTTTTTT.

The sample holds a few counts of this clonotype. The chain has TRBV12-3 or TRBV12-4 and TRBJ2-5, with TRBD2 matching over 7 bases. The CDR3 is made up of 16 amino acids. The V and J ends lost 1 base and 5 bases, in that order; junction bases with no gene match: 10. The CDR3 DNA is TGTGCCAGCAGTTTAGGGGCTAGCGGCCTTAGGGAGACCCAGTACTTC. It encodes CASSLGASGLRETQYF.

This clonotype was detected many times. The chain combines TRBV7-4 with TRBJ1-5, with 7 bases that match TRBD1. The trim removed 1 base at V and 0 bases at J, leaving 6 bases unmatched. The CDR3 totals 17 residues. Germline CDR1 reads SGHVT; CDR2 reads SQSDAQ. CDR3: CASSLVRGRHSNQPQHF. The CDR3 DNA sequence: TGTGCCAGCAGCTTAGTCAGGGGGAGGCATAGCAATCAGCCCCAGCATTTT.

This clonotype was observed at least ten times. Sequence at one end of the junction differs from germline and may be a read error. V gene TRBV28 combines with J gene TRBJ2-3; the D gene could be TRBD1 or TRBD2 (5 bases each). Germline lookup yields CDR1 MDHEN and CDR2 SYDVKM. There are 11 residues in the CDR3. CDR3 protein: CASSSGPMKAF. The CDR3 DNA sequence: TGTGCCAGCAGTTCGGGACCGATGAAGGCATTT.

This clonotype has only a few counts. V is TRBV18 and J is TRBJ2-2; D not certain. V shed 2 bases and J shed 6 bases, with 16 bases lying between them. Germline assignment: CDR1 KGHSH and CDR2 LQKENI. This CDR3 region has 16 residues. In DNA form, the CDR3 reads TGTGCCAGCTCACCAAGGTGGGCAATCGTCGCCGGGGAGCTGTTTTTT. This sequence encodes CASSPRWAIVAGELFF.

CDR3 bases: TGTGCCGTTTCCCCAGCGGGGTTGGACACCGGGGAGCTGTTTTTT. Translating gives CAVSPAGLDTGELFF. J is TRBJ2-2 and V is TRBV6-2 or TRBV6-3; 7 bases are shared with TRBD2. CDR3 size: 15 residues. Trimming removed 11 bases from V and 3 bases from J; junction bases left unmatched: 12. Germline lookup yields CDR1 MNHEY and CDR2 SVGEGT.

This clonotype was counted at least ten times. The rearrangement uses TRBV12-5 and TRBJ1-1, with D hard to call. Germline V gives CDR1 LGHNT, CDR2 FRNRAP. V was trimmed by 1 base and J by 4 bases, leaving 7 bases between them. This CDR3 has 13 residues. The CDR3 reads CASGLDEATEAFF. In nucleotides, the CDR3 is TGTGCTAGTGGTTTGGATGAGGCCACTGAAGCTTTCTTT.

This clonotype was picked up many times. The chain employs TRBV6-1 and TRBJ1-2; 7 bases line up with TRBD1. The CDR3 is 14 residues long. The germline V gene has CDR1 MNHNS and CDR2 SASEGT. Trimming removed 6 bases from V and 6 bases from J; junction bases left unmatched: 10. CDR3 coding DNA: TGTGCCAGCAGAACGAACGACAGGGTCGATGGCTACACCTTC. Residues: CASRTNDRVDGYTF.

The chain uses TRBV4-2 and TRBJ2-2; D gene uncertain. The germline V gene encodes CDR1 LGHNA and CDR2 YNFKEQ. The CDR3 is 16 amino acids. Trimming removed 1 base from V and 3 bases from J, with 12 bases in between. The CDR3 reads CASSQVFPLDTGELFF. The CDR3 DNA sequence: TGTGCCAGCAGCCAAGTCTTCCCCCTCGACACCGGGGAGCTGTTTTTT.

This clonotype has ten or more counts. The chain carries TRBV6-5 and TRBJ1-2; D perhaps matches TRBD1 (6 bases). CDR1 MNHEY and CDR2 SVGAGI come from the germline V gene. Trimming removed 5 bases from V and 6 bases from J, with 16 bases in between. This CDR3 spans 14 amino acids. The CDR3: CASSTTGRWNGYTF. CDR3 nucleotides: TGTGCCAGCAGTACAACAGGGAGGTGGAATGGCTACACCTTC.

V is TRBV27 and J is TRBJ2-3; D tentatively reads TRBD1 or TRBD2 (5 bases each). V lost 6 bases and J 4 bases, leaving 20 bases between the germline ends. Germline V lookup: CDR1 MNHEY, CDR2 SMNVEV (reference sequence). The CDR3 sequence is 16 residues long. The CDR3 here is CASSYRMDSSSDTQYF. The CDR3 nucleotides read TGTGCCAGCAGCTACAGGATGGACTCCTCCTCAGATACGCAGTATTTT.

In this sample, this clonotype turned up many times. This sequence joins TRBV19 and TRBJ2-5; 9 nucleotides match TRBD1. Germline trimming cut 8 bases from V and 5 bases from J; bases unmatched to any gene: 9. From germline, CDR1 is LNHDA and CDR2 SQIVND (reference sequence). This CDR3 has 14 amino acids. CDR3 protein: CASARTGEKETQYF. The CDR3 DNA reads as TGTGCCAGTGCAAGGACAGGGGAGAAGGAGACCCAGTACTTC.

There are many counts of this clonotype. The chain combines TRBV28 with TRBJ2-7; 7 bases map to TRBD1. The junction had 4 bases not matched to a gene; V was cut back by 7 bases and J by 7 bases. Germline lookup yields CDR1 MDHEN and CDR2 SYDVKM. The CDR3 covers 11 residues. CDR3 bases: TGTGCCAGCACCCTACAGGGGGAGCAGTACTTC. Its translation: CASTLQGEQYF.

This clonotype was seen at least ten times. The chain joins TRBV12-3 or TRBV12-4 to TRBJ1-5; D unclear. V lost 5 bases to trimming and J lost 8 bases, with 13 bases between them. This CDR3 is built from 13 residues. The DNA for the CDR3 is TGTGCCAGCAGTGGTCAGATGAGGGAGCCCCAGCATTTT. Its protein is CASSGQMREPQHF.

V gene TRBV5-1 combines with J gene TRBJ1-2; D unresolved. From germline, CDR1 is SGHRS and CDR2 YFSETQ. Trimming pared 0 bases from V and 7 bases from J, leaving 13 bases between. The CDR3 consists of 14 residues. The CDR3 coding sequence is TGCGCCAGCAGCTTGGAAAGGGTCCTAGCTGGCTACACCTTC. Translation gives CASSLERVLAGYTF.

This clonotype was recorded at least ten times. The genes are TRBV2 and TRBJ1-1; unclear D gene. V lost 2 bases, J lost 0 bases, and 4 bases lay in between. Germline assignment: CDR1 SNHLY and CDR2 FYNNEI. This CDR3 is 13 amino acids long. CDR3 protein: CASSEQLNTEAFF. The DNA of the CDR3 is TGTGCCAGCAGTGAACAGTTGAACACTGAAGCTTTCTTT.

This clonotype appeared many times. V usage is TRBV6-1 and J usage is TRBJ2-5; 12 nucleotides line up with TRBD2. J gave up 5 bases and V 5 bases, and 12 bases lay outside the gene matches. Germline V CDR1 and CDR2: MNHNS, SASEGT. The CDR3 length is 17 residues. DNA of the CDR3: TGTGCCAGCAGTCTAGCGGGGGGGCTTTTATTTTCGGAGACCCAGTACTTC. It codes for CASSLAGGLLFSETQYF.

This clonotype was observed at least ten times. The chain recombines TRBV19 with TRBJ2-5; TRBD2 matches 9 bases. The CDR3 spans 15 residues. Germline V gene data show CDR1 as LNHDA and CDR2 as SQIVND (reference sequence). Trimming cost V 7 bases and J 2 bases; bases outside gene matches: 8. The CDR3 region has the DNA TGTGCCAGTAAACGGGCTAGCGGGGTTCAAGAGACCCAGTACTTC. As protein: CASKRASGVQETQYF.

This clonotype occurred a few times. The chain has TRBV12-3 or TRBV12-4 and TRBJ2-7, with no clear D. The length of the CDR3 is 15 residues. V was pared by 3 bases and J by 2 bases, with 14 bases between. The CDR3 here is CASSLGSRITYEQYF. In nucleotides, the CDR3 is TGTGCCAGCAGTTTGGGCTCCAGGATCACCTACGAGCAGTACTTC.

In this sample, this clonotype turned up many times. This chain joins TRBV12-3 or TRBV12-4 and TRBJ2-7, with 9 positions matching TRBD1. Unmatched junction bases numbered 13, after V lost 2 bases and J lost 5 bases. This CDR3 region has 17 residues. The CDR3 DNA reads TGTGCCAGCAGTTTAAGGGCCGACAGGGGGGTATTCGACGAGCAGTACTTC. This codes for CASSLRADRGVFDEQYF.

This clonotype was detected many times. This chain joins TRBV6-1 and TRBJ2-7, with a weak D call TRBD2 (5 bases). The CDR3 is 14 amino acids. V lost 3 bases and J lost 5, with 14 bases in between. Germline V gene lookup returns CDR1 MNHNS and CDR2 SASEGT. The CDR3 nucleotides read TGTGCCAGCAGTGATTTGGACTGGGATGACGAGCAGTACTTC. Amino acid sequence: CASSDLDWDDEQYF.